This paragraph covers one T cell receptor beta chain sequence. As the sequencing template, cDNA was produced by extracting RNA and reverse transcribing it. The data were produced by immunoSEQ multiplex PCR, yet TCRdb's version contains in-frame clones alone and is incomplete. Of more than 200,000 clones listed, 64% are singletons. The sample comes from a study of CD8+ T cells in alopecia areata. The overall study: The drug, tofacitinib, lasted 6 to 18 months, followed by 6 months off drug.

The treatment was: oral pan-JAK inhibitor, 5-10 mg twice daily. Sequenced here: CD4+ T cells sorted from blood, sampled at week 4, from a patient treated with tofacitinib. The sequence was collected from a human donor with alopecia areata.

CDR3 region: CASSQSTSDEQYF. Here the CDR3 DNA reads TGTGCCAGCAGCCAATCGACTAGCGACGAGCAGTACTTC. The chain links TRBV4-2 to TRBJ2-7; 8 nucleotides agree with TRBD2. Germline V gives CDR1 LGHNA, CDR2 YNFKEQ. Losses at the gene ends were 2 bases for V and 5 bases for J; bases not matched to a gene: 2. CDR3 length equals 13 residues.